The present entry profiles one T cell receptor (beta chain) with its context. As yet, its antigen is unknown. This sample is drawn from a study of cytomegalovirus exposure and HLA in healthy donors. Overall study results and limits: The authors listed 150 to 200 TCR beta chains as cytomegalovirus-associated. Within the roughly 120 validation repertoires, first-cohort TCR clusters tended to co-occur, according to a later analysis.

TCRdb's table, derived via immunoSEQ multiplex PCR, lists solely in-frame clones and lacks some. This sample has 100,000 to 150,000 clones, with around 96% found just once. Per the germline V gene, CDR1 is GTSNPN and CDR2 is SVGIG (reference sequence). Trimming cost V 3 bases and J 2 bases; bases outside gene matches: 7. This CDR3 is 16 amino acids long. The donors were part of the 120-subject validation cohort, which stood apart from the approximately 700-subject first cohort. This clonotype was obtained from a young man in good health and CMV-seronegative. The gene calls are TRBV30 and TRBJ1-4, with 9 bases that match TRBD1. Sequences were obtained from PBMCs. CDR3 loop: CAWSAGQGSTNEKLFF. Here the CDR3 DNA reads TGTGCCTGGAGCGCGGGACAGGGTAGTACTAATGAAAAACTGTTTTTT.